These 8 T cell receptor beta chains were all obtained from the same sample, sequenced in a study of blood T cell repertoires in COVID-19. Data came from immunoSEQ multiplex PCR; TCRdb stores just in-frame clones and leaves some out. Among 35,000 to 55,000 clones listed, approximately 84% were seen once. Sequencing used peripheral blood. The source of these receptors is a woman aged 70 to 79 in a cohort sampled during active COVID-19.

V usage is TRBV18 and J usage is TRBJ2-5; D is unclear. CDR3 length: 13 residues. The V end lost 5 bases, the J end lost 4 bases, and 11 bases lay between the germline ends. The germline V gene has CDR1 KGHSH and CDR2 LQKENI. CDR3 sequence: CASSALHLETQYF. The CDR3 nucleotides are TGTGCCAGCTCAGCGCTCCACTTAGAGACCCAGTACTTC.

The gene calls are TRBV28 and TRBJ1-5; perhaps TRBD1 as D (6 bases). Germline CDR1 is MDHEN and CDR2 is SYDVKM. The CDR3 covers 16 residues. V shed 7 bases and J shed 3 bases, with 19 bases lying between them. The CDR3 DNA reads TGTGCCAGCACCAACGTCTTACAGGGTCCCAATCAGCCCCAGCATTTT. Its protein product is CASTNVLQGPNQPQHF.

This CDR3 reads CSAIPYLTGTGKDGYTF. The CDR3 nucleotides read TGCAGCGCGATCCCATACTTGACCGGGACAGGGAAGGATGGCTACACCTTC. The V gene is TRBV29-1, the J gene TRBJ1-2, with TRBD1 identical over 9 bases. This CDR3 region has 17 residues. The J segment lost 6 bases and the V segment lost 7 bases, leaving 21 bases of the junction unmatched. Per germline, CDR1 SQVTM and CDR2 ANQGSEA.

The CDR3 region is CASSFGLAGGEQYF. For the CDR3, the DNA is TGTGCCAGCAGCTTCGGACTAGCGGGGGGCGAGCAGTACTTC. This rearrangement joins TRBV5-6 to TRBJ2-7; 14 bases align to TRBD2. V lost 2 bases and J lost 6; bases outside the gene matches: 1. Germline CDR1 reads SGHDT; CDR2 reads YYEEEE. This CDR3 region has 14 residues.

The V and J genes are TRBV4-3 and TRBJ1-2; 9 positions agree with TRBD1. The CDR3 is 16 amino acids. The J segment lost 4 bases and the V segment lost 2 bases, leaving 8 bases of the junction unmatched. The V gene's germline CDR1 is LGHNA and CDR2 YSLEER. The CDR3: CASSQRGTGLIYGYTF. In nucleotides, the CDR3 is TGCGCCAGCAGCCAAAGAGGGACAGGGCTAATCTATGGCTACACCTTC.

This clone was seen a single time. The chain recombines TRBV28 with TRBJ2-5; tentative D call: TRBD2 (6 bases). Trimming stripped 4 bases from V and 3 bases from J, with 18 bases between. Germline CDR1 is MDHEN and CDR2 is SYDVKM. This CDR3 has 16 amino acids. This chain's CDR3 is CASSSPRAGLEETQYF. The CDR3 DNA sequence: TGTGCCAGCAGTTCTCCTAGGGCGGGACTGGAAGAGACCCAGTACTTC.

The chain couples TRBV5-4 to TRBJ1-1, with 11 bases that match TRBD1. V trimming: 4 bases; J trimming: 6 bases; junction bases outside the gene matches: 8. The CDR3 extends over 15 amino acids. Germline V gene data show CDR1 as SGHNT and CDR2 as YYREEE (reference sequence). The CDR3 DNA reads TGTGCCAGCAGCAGGGGGACAGGGGGGACCGCTGAAGCTTTCTTT. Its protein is CASSRGTGGTAEAFF.

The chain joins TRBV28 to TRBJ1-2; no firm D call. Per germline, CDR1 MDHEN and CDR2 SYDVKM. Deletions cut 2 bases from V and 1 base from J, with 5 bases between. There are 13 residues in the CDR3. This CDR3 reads CASSLAVNYGYTF. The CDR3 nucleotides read TGTGCCAGCAGTTTAGCGGTTAACTATGGCTACACCTTC.